This entry features one T cell receptor (beta chain) sequence. Its antigen remains unidentified. Base quality data are lacking; no much larger clone is found one base away. The source of the sample is a study of brain T cells in children with intractable seizures (dated by TCRdb to the early 2020s). For the study in its entirety: As a first screen for immune gene transcripts, resected brain tissue from approximately 50 pediatric epilepsy surgery cases was run on a NanoString immunology panel. Among the approximately twelve selected surgery cases, pre-surgery blood was additionally sequenced for eight, leaving four cases with brain tissue only.

The immunoSEQ assay was used to generate TCR beta chain sequences from genomic DNA. As for how the authors treated the data: CDR3 sequences that did not begin with the conserved framework cysteine at position 104 were removed manually. Clonality was calculated as one minus the normalized Shannon's Diversity Index, with values ranging from 0 (maximal diversity) to 1 (oligoclonal). To check whether a given CDR3 had different frequencies in two samples, for example brain versus blood, chi-squared comparison-of-proportions tests were used. Public clonotypes were identified by searching immuneACCESS, and similarity to known antiviral clonotypes was assessed with the VDJdb browser. Imported from immuneACCESS, the table was reduced by TCRdb to in-frame sequences with V and J called. These copies leave out some clones; in studies compared against another copy, an unresolved V gene accounts for under half, and the cause of the remainder is not known. V and J calls and clone size follow that table, whereas D and trimming were derived from the DNA. The sample table contains about 64,000 clones; only one count was recorded for 95% to 96% of them. The ten largest clones represent 0.35% to 0.4% of the sample.

This sample's time point label indicates: resected brain tissue, or blood drawn just prior to surgery. Surgery cases with the highest brain T cell transcript signatures were selected for TCR beta chain sequencing of brain tissue and, where available, blood. Patients had been treated with at least one anti-epileptic drug before surgery. The TCR-sequenced patients were children whose drug-resistant epilepsy was caused by tuberous sclerosis complex, focal cortical dysplasia, Rasmussen encephalitis or hemimegalencephaly. Blood samples were drawn just before the epilepsy surgery. The Monarch genomic DNA purification kit was used to extract bulk genomic DNA from unsorted brain tissue and from whole blood. Overall study results and their limits: Sequencing depth differed between pre- and post-surgery blood, so clones missing from the pre-surgery sample may reflect undersampling. Viral specificity was inferred solely from CDR3 sequence similarity, and the HCMV serostatus of the patients was not known.

As encoded in the germline V gene, CDR1 is SGDLS while CDR2 is YYNGEE. V ends up 3 bases short and J 4 bases short, with an unmatched junction base count of 3. There are 14 amino acids in the CDR3, from cysteine to phenylalanine inclusive. Of the read, only the CDR3 DNA is kept; its 42 bases are in frame from base 1. The TCR originated in a boy in the first two years of life with focal cortical dysplasia and intractable seizures. Recombination joined TRBV9 with TRBJ2-2, and 7 junction bases match TRBD1. The sequenced sample was peripheral blood, obtained at surgery. CDR3 protein: CASSGQGGTGELFF. The DNA reads as follows: TGTGCCAGCAGCGGACAGGGTGGCACCGGGGAGCTGTTTTTT.